The clone carrying this T cell receptor (beta chain) was seen many times. Trimming pared 2 bases from V and 1 base from J, leaving 14 bases between. Germline V gives CDR1 DFQATT, CDR2 SNEGSKA (reference sequence). This CDR3 contains 15 residues. The sample is drawn from a study of neurological immune-mediated disorders. Each CDR3 protein is one row after TCRdb ran MiXCR on the 5' RACE reads. This table holds fewer than 30,000 distinct CDR3 sequences, 5.5% to 8% found once. The chain links TRBV20-1 to TRBJ2-5, with a tentative D call TRBD2 (6 bases). The sample was PBMCs. The receptor's source is a woman aged 40 to 55 in good health. CDR3 sequence (DNA): TGCAGTGCTAGACCAGGCCGGGACTCCCAAGAGACCCAGTACTTC. It codes for CSARPGRDSQETQYF.